This record looks at one TCR beta chain sequence and its context. Its antigen is still unknown. This specimen belongs to a study of cytomegalovirus exposure and HLA in healthy donors. Regarding the study as a whole: Later analysis identified 16,000 or so TCR beta sequences associated with HLA alleles, using a false discovery rate threshold of 0.05. There were several of the most significant clusters that appeared linked to common viral pathogens in a later analysis. Most of the CMV-associated TCR beta chains (in a later analysis) appeared to be HLA-restricted. Per published accounts, TCR beta sequences correctly predicted the HLA-A and HLA-B alleles of most subjects.

PCR used 60 Vbeta primers and 13 Jbeta primers. TCRdb's table, derived via immunoSEQ multiplex PCR, lists solely in-frame clones and lacks some. This table holds 150,000 to 200,000 clones, approximately 80% found once. The receptor was isolated from a woman between 50 and 59 years old in good health and CMV-seronegative. The sequencing sample was made of PBMCs.

The DNA of the CDR3 is TGTGCCAGCAGCAGACAGGTGATAGCAACTAATGAAAAACTGTTTTTT. Its translation: CASSRQVIATNEKLFF. This chain connects TRBV28 to TRBJ1-4; D may be TRBD1 (6 bases). V was shortened by 6 bases and J by 0 bases, with 14 bases between the two germline ends. The germline V gene has CDR1 MDHEN and CDR2 SYDVKM. This CDR3 is built from 16 residues.